This T cell receptor (beta chain) was obtained from a study of CD8+ T cells in alopecia areata. In the study overall: For 6 to 18 months, tofacitinib was taken, and 6 months off drug followed.

As the sequencing template, cDNA was produced by extracting RNA and reverse transcribing it. Some clones are missing from TCRdb's copy, which holds only in-frame ones; the method was immunoSEQ multiplex PCR. The data contain fewer than 250,000 clones, around 60% of them seen just once; the ten biggest clones take up 0.65% to 0.7%. Germline trimming cut 8 bases from V and 1 base from J; bases unmatched to any gene: 4. This CDR3 region has 12 residues. Germline CDR1 is SQVTM and CDR2 is ANQGSEA. Study-wide results and limits: Scalp clonality and expanded CD8+ clones among the top 100 fell significantly with tofacitinib. Throughout tofacitinib, many expanded lesional clones continued to persist in scalp and blood.

A word on this clone: The antigen is unknown.

Treatment specified: oral pan-JAK inhibitor, 5-10 mg twice daily. The study team obtained lesional scalp punch biopsies and peripheral blood from alopecia areata patients. The clonotype comes from a human donor with alopecia areata. The gene calls are TRBV29-1 and TRBJ1-1, with 7 bases aligning to TRBD1. Sequences were derived from CD4+ T cells sorted from blood, sampled at week 4, from a patient treated with tofacitinib. In nucleotides, the CDR3 is TGCAGCTCAGGGGGTTGGAACACTGAAGCTTTCTTT. This codes for CSSGGWNTEAFF.